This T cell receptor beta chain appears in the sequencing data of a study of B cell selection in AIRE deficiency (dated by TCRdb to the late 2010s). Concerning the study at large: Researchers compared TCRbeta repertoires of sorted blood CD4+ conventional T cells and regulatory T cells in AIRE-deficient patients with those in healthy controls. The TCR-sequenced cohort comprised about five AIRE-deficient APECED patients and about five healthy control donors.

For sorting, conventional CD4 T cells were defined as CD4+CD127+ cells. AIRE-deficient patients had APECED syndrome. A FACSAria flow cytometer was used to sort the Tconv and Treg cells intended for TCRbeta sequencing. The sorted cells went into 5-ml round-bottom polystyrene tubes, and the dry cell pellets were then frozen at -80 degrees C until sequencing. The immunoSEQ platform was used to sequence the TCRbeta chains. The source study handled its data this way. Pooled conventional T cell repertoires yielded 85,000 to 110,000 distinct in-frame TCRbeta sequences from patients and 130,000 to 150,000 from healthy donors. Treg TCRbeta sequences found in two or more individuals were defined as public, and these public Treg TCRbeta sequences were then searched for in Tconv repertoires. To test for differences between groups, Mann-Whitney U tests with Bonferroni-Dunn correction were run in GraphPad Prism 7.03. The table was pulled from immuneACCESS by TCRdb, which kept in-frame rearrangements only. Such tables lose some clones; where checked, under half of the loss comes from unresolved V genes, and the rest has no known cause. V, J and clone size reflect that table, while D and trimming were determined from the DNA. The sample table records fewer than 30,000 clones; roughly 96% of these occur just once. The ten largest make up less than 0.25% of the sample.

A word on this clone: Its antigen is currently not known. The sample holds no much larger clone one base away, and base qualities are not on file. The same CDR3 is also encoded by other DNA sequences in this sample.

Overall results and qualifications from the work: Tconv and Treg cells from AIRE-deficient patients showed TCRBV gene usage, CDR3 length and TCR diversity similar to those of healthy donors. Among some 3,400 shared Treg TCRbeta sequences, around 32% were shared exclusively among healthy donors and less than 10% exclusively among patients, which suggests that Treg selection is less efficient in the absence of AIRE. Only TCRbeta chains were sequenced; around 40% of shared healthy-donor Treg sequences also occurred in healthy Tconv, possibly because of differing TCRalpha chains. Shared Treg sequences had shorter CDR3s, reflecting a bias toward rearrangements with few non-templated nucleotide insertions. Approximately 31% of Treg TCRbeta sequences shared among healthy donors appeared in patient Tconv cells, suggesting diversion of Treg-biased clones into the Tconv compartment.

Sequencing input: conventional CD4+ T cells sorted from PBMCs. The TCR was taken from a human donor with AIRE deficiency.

The CDR3 reads CASSLNQDHTDTQYF. At the DNA level, the sequence is TGTGCCAGCAGTTTAAATCAGGACCACACAGATACGCAGTATTTT. The sequence joins TRBV27 to TRBJ2-3; the D gene cannot be resolved reliably. CDR1 MNHEY and CDR2 SMNVEV were looked up in the germline V gene (reference sequence). Trimming at the junction amounts to 2 bases on V and 2 bases on J, and the germline ends lie 11 bases apart. Inclusive of the bounding cysteine and phenylalanine, the CDR3 is 15 residues long. Of all the DNA, just the CDR3 is kept, 45 bases in frame from base 1.